These 30 T cell receptor beta chains were all obtained from the same sample, sequenced in a study of tumor-infiltrating lymphocytes in oesophageal squamous cell carcinoma. TCRdb used MiXCR to reprocess the PCR reads, holding one entry per CDR3 protein. The profile shows 15,000 to 20,000 distinct CDR3 sequences, approximately 43% of them singletons. The sequenced sample consisted of blood. These receptors all stem from a female donor with esophageal squamous cell carcinoma.

At least ten counts were recorded for this clonotype. V and J are TRBV10-3 and TRBJ2-5; 13 bases fit TRBD2. The CDR3 has 15 residues. Germline V gene data show CDR1 as ENHRY and CDR2 as SYGVKD. Trimming removed 5 bases from V and 5 bases from J; junction bases left unmatched: 5. CDR3 DNA sequence: TGTGCCATCAGTTCGCGGACTAGCGGGGGTGAGACCCAGTACTTC. Translated: CAISSRTSGGETQYF.

The chain has TRBV12-3 or TRBV12-4 and TRBJ2-3; D not resolved. Between the trimmed V and J ends, which lost 3 bases and 0 bases, there was a span of 4 bases. The length of the CDR3 is 13 residues. This CDR3 reads CASSFSSTDTQYF. CDR3 nucleotide sequence: TGTGCCAGCAGTTTCTCAAGCACAGATACGCAGTATTTT.

This clonotype occurred a few times. V usage is TRBV10-3 and J usage is TRBJ2-1; tentatively, D is TRBD2 (6 bases). Germline CDR1 reads ENHRY; CDR2 reads SYGVKD. Trimming stripped 7 bases from V and 0 bases from J, with 19 bases between. CDR3 size: 17 residues. The CDR3 reads CAITPSPGLHSYNEQFF. Written as DNA, the CDR3 is TGTGCCATCACCCCTTCCCCGGGACTTCACTCCTACAATGAGCAGTTCTTC.

The chain employs TRBV7-2 and TRBJ1-5; D ambiguous. The CDR3 has 13 amino acids. Trimming pared 8 bases from V and 0 bases from J, leaving 8 bases between. Germline CDR1 is SGHTA and CDR2 is FQGNSA. The chain's CDR3 is CASSVYSNQPQHF. The CDR3 nucleotides read TGTGCCAGCTCAGTTTATAGCAATCAGCCCCAGCATTTT.

Regarding this clonotype: A read error is likely, as this CDR3 ends without the conserved phenylalanine or tryptophan. The DNA is left out, because the CDR3 cannot be placed on it with certainty; the CDR3 is given as TCRdb lists it. This rearrangement joins TRBV7-4 to TRBJ2-1; the D call in the table, TRBD2, was not verified against the DNA. The CDR3 length equals 16 residues, ends included. Germline V gene data show CDR1 as SGHVT and CDR2 as SQSDAQ. The CDR3 sequence is CASSYPDGTRDQYFGS.

This clonotype was detected ten times or more. Since a much larger clone is just one base distant, this may be a read error. The V and J genes are TRBV6-6 and TRBJ2-1; 7 nucleotides line up with TRBD1. The CDR3 runs to 15 residues. J was trimmed by 10 bases and V by 2 bases; bases with no gene match: 11. The germline CDR1 and CDR2 sequences are MNHNY and SVGAGI (reference sequence). The CDR3 DNA is TGTGCCAGCAGTTACAGTGGGACAGACCCCTACGAGCAGTTCTTC. This gives the protein CASSYSGTDPYEQFF.

This chain links TRBV7-2 with TRBJ2-5; TRBD1 is a possible D gene (6 bases). Germline values: CDR1 SGHTA, CDR2 FQGNSA. V was shortened by 5 bases and J by 2 bases, with 18 bases between the two germline ends. CDR3 size: 16 residues. The CDR3 DNA reads as TGTGCCAGCAGCAACCCAAGGACAGCCGGTCAAGAGACCCAGTACTTC. Protein product: CASSNPRTAGQETQYF.

A remark on this clonotype: This CDR3 is missing its conserved last phenylalanine or tryptophan, likely due to a read error. No DNA is shown, since the ends of the CDR3 on it are uncertain; the CDR3 is the one TCRdb lists. The chain carries TRBV10-1 and TRBJ2-6; TRBD1, as called in the table, went unchecked against the DNA. The CDR3 is 16 amino acids long, termini counted. Germline V gives CDR1 WNHNN, CDR2 SYGVQD (reference sequence). CDR3 loop: CASSESGLKNIQYFGA.

This clonotype is judged medium-sized. The chain links TRBV7-2 to TRBJ1-1; D is unclear. The CDR3 loop spans 11 amino acids. Per the germline V gene, CDR1 is SGHTA and CDR2 is FQGNSA. V was clipped by 5 bases and J by 6 bases, with 7 bases between them. CDR3 sequence: CASSLRAEAFF. CDR3 DNA: TGTGCCAGCAGCCTTAGGGCTGAAGCTTTCTTT.

This sequence joins TRBV28 and TRBJ2-1; TRBD1 or TRBD2 may be the D gene (5 bases each). Trimming shortened V by 10 bases and J by 5 bases, and 18 bases separated the two germline ends. There are 14 residues in the CDR3. Germline loops: CDR1 MDHEN, CDR2 SYDVKM. In DNA form, the CDR3 reads TGTGCCACCCGAAAGGGGACGGAAAACAATGAGCAGTTCTTC. As protein: CATRKGTENNEQFF.

This clonotype was detected a few times. One end of the junction does not line up with germline, which may come from a read error. V gene TRBV7-2 combines with J gene TRBJ2-3, with D perhaps TRBD1 (5 bases). Matching the DNA end better, TRBJ1-1 makes the J call doubtful. The CDR3 loop spans 14 amino acids. The germline gives CDR1 SGHTA, CDR2 FQGNSA. The CDR3 DNA reads as TGTGCCAGCAGCTTAAAAGGGGTTTCCACTGAGGCTTTCTTT. It yields the protein CASSLKGVSTEAFF.

This clonotype was detected ten times or more. This sequence joins TRBV6-6 and TRBJ2-1, with 8 bases fitting TRBD2. The J call is in doubt because the DNA end fits TRBJ2-7 better. This CDR3 spans 17 amino acids. The germline V gene encodes CDR1 MNHNY and CDR2 SVGAGI (reference sequence). CDR3 sequence (DNA): TGTGCCAGCAGTTACAAAGCGGGGGCCACCTCCTACAATGAGCAGTACTTC. Protein sequence: CASSYKAGATSYNEQYF.

The J gene is TRBJ2-7, the V gene TRBV7-6; 7 positions agree with TRBD1. Germline V gene sequence: CDR1 SGHVS, CDR2 FNYEAQ. Trimming removed 5 bases from V and 6 bases from J; junction bases left unmatched: 13. The CDR3 covers 15 residues. DNA of the CDR3: TGTGCCAGCAGCCAAACAGGGGACCAGCTACGCGAGCAGTACTTC. This codes for CASSQTGDQLREQYF.

This clonotype has just a few counts. This sequence joins TRBV7-9 and TRBJ2-5; tentative D call: TRBD2 (6 bases). This CDR3 spans 15 amino acids. V dropped 3 bases and J dropped 11 bases, with 22 bases sitting between them. The V gene's germline CDR1 is SEHNR and CDR2 FQNEAQ (reference sequence). This CDR3 is CASSFSGRSYNEQYF. Written as DNA, the CDR3 is TGTGCCAGCAGCTTTAGCGGCCGCTCCTACAATGAGCAGTACTTC.

The chain has TRBV7-8 and TRBJ1-1, with D perhaps matching TRBD1 (5 bases). This CDR3 has 13 amino acids. V gave up 3 bases and J gave up 6 bases, with 11 bases separating them. Germline CDR1 SGHVS, CDR2 FQNEAQ. This CDR3 reads CASSFREGAEAFF. The CDR3 DNA reads TGTGCCAGCAGCTTCAGGGAAGGGGCTGAAGCTTTCTTT.

V and J are TRBV23-1 and TRBJ2-7, with D unclear. The DNA end is more similar to TRBJ2-1, so the J call may be wrong. TRBV23-1 counts as an open reading frame of uncertain function. The CDR3 consists of 16 residues. The CDR3 DNA reads as TGCGCCAGCAGTCAATTGACGGTGAACTACTCCTACGAGCAGTTCTTC. Its translation: CASSQLTVNYSYEQFF.

A note on this clonotype: A read error may account for a junction end that differs from germline. The V gene is TRBV7-8, the J gene TRBJ2-1; D might be TRBD1 or TRBD2, each matching 5 bases. Germline V lookup: CDR1 SGHVS, CDR2 FQNEAQ. CDR3 length equals 15 residues. CDR3: CASSPPGTTNSPLHF. The CDR3 coding sequence is TGTGCCAGCAGCCCCCCCGGGACCACAAATTCACCCCTCCACTTC.

The rearrangement links TRBV7-2 to TRBJ2-1; TRBD2 matches 10 bases. The germline CDR1 and CDR2 sequences are SGHTA and FQGNSA. The CDR3 sequence is 13 residues long. V shed 6 bases, J shed 6 bases, and the junction held 2 bases outside the gene matches. The CDR3 DNA is TGTGCCAGCAGGGCTAGCGGGAGCAATGAGCAGTTCTTC. It encodes CASRASGSNEQFF.

V is TRBV7-6 and J is TRBJ2-1; 9 bases agree with TRBD2. The last part of the DNA fits TRBJ2-7 better; the J call may be wrong. The CDR3 is 16 residues long. The germline V gene has CDR1 SGHVS and CDR2 FNYEAQ. The CDR3 is CASRFRGTSSIYEQYF. The CDR3, as DNA: TGTGCCAGCAGATTCCGCGGGACTAGCAGTATCTACGAGCAGTACTTC.

This clonotype was counted many times. The chain recombines TRBV24-1 with TRBJ2-5; D may match TRBD1 or TRBD2 (5 bases each). V was trimmed by 4 bases and J by 11 bases, leaving 25 bases between them. Germline V gives CDR1 KGHDR, CDR2 SFDVKD. This CDR3 contains 16 residues. CDR3 bases: TGTGCCACCAGTGACCCCAAAGGGGAGACTTACAATGAGCAGTACTTC. Amino acid sequence: CATSDPKGETYNEQYF.

This sequence joins TRBV7-8 and TRBJ2-4, with D hard to call. The better agreement between TRBJ2-7 and the DNA end casts doubt on the J call. The CDR3 has 11 amino acids. The germline CDR1 and CDR2 sequences are SGHVS and FQNEAQ. CDR3 DNA: TGTGCCAGCAGCTTTAAGTACGAGCAGTACTTC. It yields the protein CASSFKYEQYF.

This clonotype was detected once. No conserved phenylalanine or tryptophan ends this CDR3, so it is likely a read error. The DNA is omitted, as the CDR3 cannot be located on it reliably, and the CDR3 follows TCRdb's listing. The chain joins TRBV7-2 to TRBJ2-5; the table's D call, TRBD1, has no DNA check behind it. Germline lookup yields CDR1 SGHTA and CDR2 FQGNSA. Including both end residues, the CDR3 is 17 amino acids long. The CDR3 sequence: CASSPGTGGGISQFFGS.

In this sample, this clonotype turned up a few times. In this CDR3 the conserved last residue, phenylalanine or tryptophan, is missing, so a read error is likely. It is unclear where the CDR3 begins or ends on the DNA, so no DNA is shown, and the CDR3 is as TCRdb lists it. This chain uses TRBV7-8 with TRBJ2-6; TRBD2, as called in the table, went unchecked against the DNA. The CDR3 adds up to 16 amino acids, both ends counted. Looked up from germline, CDR1 is SGHVS and CDR2 is FQNEAQ. CDR3: CASSALASYNEQYFGA.

A few counts support this clonotype. The V gene is TRBV7-2, the J gene TRBJ2-1, with a weak D call TRBD1 (6 bases). V was clipped by 4 bases and J by 9 bases, with 22 bases between them. This CDR3 is 16 amino acids long. Germline CDR1 reads SGHTA; CDR2 reads FQGNSA. CDR3 bases: TGTGCCAGCAGCTACCTCCGGTGGCAGGGGATGTTTGAGCAGTTCTTC. Translation: CASSYLRWQGMFEQFF.

This clonotype was observed once. CDR3 loop: CASSRNPQETQYF. In DNA, the CDR3 is TGTGCCAGCAGCCGCAACCCCCAAGAGACCCAGTACTTC. V gene TRBV7-3 combines with J gene TRBJ2-5; no definite D call. V lost 5 bases, J lost 1 base, and 8 bases lay in between. CDR1 is SGHTA and CDR2 is FQGTGA in the germline V gene. CDR3 size: 13 residues.

V and J are TRBV7-9 and TRBJ2-1; no reliable D call. The CDR3 is 15 residues long. V was trimmed by 1 base and J by 0 bases, leaving 7 bases between them. Germline V gene lookup returns CDR1 SEHNR and CDR2 FQNEAQ (reference sequence). CDR3 sequence: CASSLDGASYNEQFF. As DNA, the CDR3 is TGTGCCAGCAGCTTAGACGGAGCCTCCTACAATGAGCAGTTCTTC.

Details on this clonotype: It is likely a read error, because the conserved phenylalanine at the end of the CDR3 is missing. The limits of the CDR3 on the DNA are not certain, so only TCRdb's listed CDR3 is given. This chain joins TRBV12-3 or TRBV12-4 and TRBJ1-2. The length of the CDR3 is 11 amino acids, counting both ends. The CDR3: CDSSRPTEFFS.

The J gene is TRBJ2-7, the V gene TRBV7-9, with D perhaps matching TRBD1 or TRBD2 (6 bases each). Trimming stripped 5 bases from V and 3 bases from J, with 14 bases between. Germline lookup yields CDR1 SEHNR and CDR2 FQNEAQ (reference sequence). The CDR3 runs 14 residues. In DNA form, the CDR3 reads TGTGCCAGCAGCGGCCGGAAGGGGGGCTACGAGCAGTACTTC. It specifies CASSGRKGGYEQYF.

This clonotype was detected only a few times. It may be a read error: a sequence one base away is much more abundant. J is TRBJ2-1 and V is TRBV5-1, with 9 bases fitting TRBD2. The tail of the sequence fits TRBJ2-7 better, so the J call may be wrong. The V gene's germline CDR1 is SGHRS and CDR2 YFSETQ. The CDR3 runs 15 residues. CDR3 DNA: TGCGCCAGCAGCTCAGGACTAGCGAACTACAATGAGCAGTACTTC. This translates into CASSSGLANYNEQYF.

The table lists this clonotype with many counts. This may stem from a read error, because a much larger clone lies one nucleotide away. The chain carries TRBV28 and TRBJ2-1; D not resolved. TRBJ2-7 matches the DNA end more closely, so the J call is doubtful. Germline CDR1 and CDR2: MDHEN and SYDVKM. The CDR3 loop spans 13 amino acids. CDR3 DNA sequence: TGTGCCAGCAGTTTACTGAAAATCAATGAGCAGTACTTC. Translating it yields CASSLLKINEQYF.